One T cell receptor beta chain is described in this entry. What it recognizes is unknown. The data are from a study of OX40 agonist ivuxolimab in advanced cancers. Study at large: Hepatocellular carcinoma, melanoma, renal cell or head and neck cancer affected the dose-escalation patients. There were three patients with partial responses, one having hepatocellular carcinoma and two cutaneous melanoma. Study outcomes and limitations: More expanded clones were seen, on average, in CD8+ T cells than in CD4+.

Trimming cost V 5 bases and J 8 bases, with 11 bases left between them. Per germline, CDR1 MNHEY and CDR2 SVGAGI. The CDR3 spans 12 residues. Generated by immunoSEQ multiplex PCR, the TCRdb table keeps only in-frame clones and is missing some. The sample holds about 48,000 clones; around 87% are singletons and the top ten take about a tenth. This chain links TRBV6-5 with TRBJ2-3; the D gene is possibly TRBD2 (6 bases). The sequence derives from an adult with an advanced solid tumor such as melanoma, head and neck, liver or kidney cancer. This specimen was CD4+ or CD8+ T cells sorted from blood, taken in a trial of the OX40 agonist ivuxolimab. In DNA, the CDR3 is TGTGCCAGCAGTCAGGACTATCGTACGCAGTATTTT. Its protein product is CASSQDYRTQYF.